These 27 T cell receptor beta chains share one sample of origin, sequenced in a study of cytomegalovirus exposure and HLA in healthy donors. PCR amplification relied on 60 Vbeta primers (plus 13 Jbeta primers). The assay was immunoSEQ multiplex PCR, and TCRdb's table has in-frame clones only and misses some. The data contain roughly 130,000 clones, around 80% of them singletons. The sequencing input was PBMCs. The receptor source for this set is a male donor in good health and CMV-seropositive.

The J gene is TRBJ2-7, the V gene TRBV19; D not certain. The CDR3 length is 11 residues. V was clipped by 6 bases and J by 7 bases, with 10 bases between them. CDR1 is LNHDA, CDR2 SQIVND, per germline (reference sequence). The CDR3 nucleotides read TGTGCCAGTAGCCCTCCGGAGGAGCAGTACTTC. Translated, it gives CASSPPEEQYF.

This clone was observed a single time. The gene calls are TRBV5-6 and TRBJ2-5; 8 bases align to TRBD1. The CDR3 has 14 amino acids. The germline V gene encodes CDR1 SGHDT and CDR2 YYEEEE. J gave up 5 bases and V 4 bases, and 7 bases lay outside the gene matches. CDR3 amino acids: CASSHGQGQETQYF. CDR3 DNA sequence: TGTGCCAGCAGCCACGGACAGGGTCAGGAGACCCAGTACTTC.

This clone is a singleton in its sample. V is TRBV9 and J is TRBJ1-1; D perhaps matches TRBD1 (5 bases). The CDR3 contains 15 residues. Germline V CDR1 and CDR2: SGDLS, YYNGEE. The V end lost 4 bases, the J end lost 0 bases, and 13 bases lay between the germline ends. Written as DNA, the CDR3 is TGTGCCAGCAGCCCCGCTGAGACAGTGAACACTGAAGCTTTCTTT. It translates to CASSPAETVNTEAFF.

This rearrangement joins TRBV21-1 to TRBJ2-7; the table's D call TRBD2 went unverified against the DNA. TRBV21-1 is a pseudogene. This CDR3 is 16 amino acids long. As DNA, the CDR3 is TGTGCCAGCAGCAAAGGGAGGACGGCCTGGTTCTACGAGCAGTACTTC. Amino acid sequence: CASSKGRTAWFYEQYF.

The chain combines TRBV15 with TRBJ2-7, with 11 bases that match TRBD2. Germline-derived CDR1 and CDR2 are LNHNV and YYDKDF (reference sequence). The trim removed 2 bases at V and 5 bases at J, leaving 5 bases unmatched. The CDR3 runs to 15 residues. The CDR3 sequence is CATSRKGTSGNEQYF. The CDR3 coding sequence is TGTGCCACCAGCAGAAAAGGGACTAGCGGAAACGAGCAGTACTTC.

The J gene is TRBJ1-4, the V gene TRBV19; a possible D gene is TRBD1 (5 bases). Germline CDR1 LNHDA, CDR2 SQIVND (reference sequence). Trimming shortened V by 3 bases and J by 8 bases, and 16 bases separated the two germline ends. CDR3 length equals 15 residues. In DNA form, the CDR3 reads TGTGCCAGTAGTATGCGCCAGGGAAAGAACGAAAAACTGTTTTTT. Translating it yields CASSMRQGKNEKLFF.

In its sample, this clone was seen a few times. This chain connects TRBV18 to TRBJ1-1, with 10 bases that match TRBD1. The CDR3 is 14 amino acids. With V trimmed by 4 bases and J by 3 bases, 2 bases remained unmatched. CDR1 is KGHSH and CDR2 is LQKENI in the germline V gene. The CDR3 bases are TGTGCCAGCTCACAAGGACAGGGGGACACTGAAGCTTTCTTT. This codes for CASSQGQGDTEAFF.

This chain joins TRBV15 and TRBJ2-2; the D gene is possibly TRBD2 (5 bases). The CDR3 is 15 amino acids. V lost 0 bases, J lost 6 bases, and 11 bases lay in between. Germline V lookup: CDR1 LNHNV, CDR2 YYDKDF (reference sequence). CDR3 coding DNA: TGTGCCACCAGCAGAGATCTAGCCGGACCCGGGGAGCTGTTTTTT. Translation: CATSRDLAGPGELFF.

CDR3 residues: CSAQTGGNEKLFF. The CDR3 region has the DNA TGCAGCGCACAAACAGGGGGTAATGAAAAACTGTTTTTT. The V and J genes are TRBV29-1 and TRBJ1-4; TRBD1 matches 8 bases. Germline trimming cut 7 bases from V and 4 bases from J; bases unmatched to any gene: 5. The CDR3 contains 13 residues. Germline V lookup: CDR1 SQVTM, CDR2 ANQGSEA. Drawing the rest from reference TRBV29-1 and TRBJ1-4, the complete variable domain is SAVISQKPSRDICQRGTSLTIQCQVDSQVTMMFWYRQQPGQSLTLIATANQGSEATYESGFVIDKFPISRPNLTFSTLTVSNMSPEDSSIYLCSAQTGGNEKLFFGSGTQLSVL.

The rearrangement links TRBV23-1 to TRBJ2-2, with D possibly matching TRBD2 (7 bases). TRBV23-1 is placed among ORFs of uncertain function. V was cut by 1 base and J by 7 bases, with 22 bases left in between. CDR3 length equals 18 residues. CDR3 sequence reads: CASSQWSGEGPAVGELFF. Here the CDR3 DNA reads TGCGCCAGCAGTCAATGGTCAGGGGAGGGTCCGGCTGTCGGGGAGCTGTTTTTT.

CDR3 in amino acids: CASSPLAGAYNEQFF. DNA for the CDR3: TGTGCCAGCAGTCCCCTAGCGGGGGCGTACAATGAGCAGTTCTTC. The chain links TRBV6-5 to TRBJ2-1, with 10 bases aligning to TRBD2. Germline loops: CDR1 MNHEY, CDR2 SVGAGI. There are 15 residues in the CDR3. V was clipped by 5 bases and J by 4 bases; unmatched bases: 5.

The table lists this clone with a count of one. V gene TRBV11-3 combines with J gene TRBJ2-1, with 7 bases aligning to TRBD1. CDR3 length: 16 amino acids. The ends lost 6 bases at V and 6 bases at J; junction bases unmatched: 14. CDR1 is SGHNT and CDR2 is YENEEA in the germline V gene. CDR3 sequence reads: CASSPTPGRGSNEQFF. The CDR3 coding sequence is TGTGCCAGCAGTCCCACTCCGGGCAGGGGGTCCAATGAGCAGTTCTTC.

This chain uses TRBV27 with TRBJ2-7; D may be TRBD1 (6 bases). This CDR3 spans 14 amino acids. CDR1 is MNHEY and CDR2 is SMNVEV in the germline V gene (reference sequence). Trimming stripped 3 bases from V and 3 bases from J, with 12 bases between. The CDR3 reads CASSLYGGVYEQYF. The CDR3 DNA follows: TGTGCCAGCAGTTTGTATGGGGGCGTCTACGAGCAGTACTTC.

The chain couples TRBV14 to TRBJ1-3, with D possibly being TRBD1 (6 bases). There are 14 residues in the CDR3. The germline gives CDR1 SGHDN, CDR2 FVKESK. Trimming removed 5 bases from V and 2 bases from J, with 10 bases in between. CDR3 residues: CASSSRQAGNTIYF. For the CDR3, the DNA is TGTGCCAGCAGCTCAAGACAGGCTGGAAACACCATATATTTT.

Note on this clone: Other DNA sequences within the sample encode an identical CDR3. The chain joins TRBV10-1 to TRBJ1-5; a weak D match, TRBD1 (6 bases). Germline CDR1 is WNHNN and CDR2 is SYGVQD (reference sequence). This CDR3 has 16 residues. V gave up 7 bases and J gave up 2 bases, with 18 bases separating them. CDR3: CASTLEQGEGNQPQHF. Here the CDR3 DNA reads TGCGCCAGCACCTTGGAACAGGGTGAGGGCAATCAGCCCCAGCATTTT.

Turning to this clone: The junction departs from the called germline gene at one end, perhaps through a read error. This sequence joins TRBV7-7 and TRBJ2-3; 7 nucleotides match TRBD2. The germline V gene encodes CDR1 SSHAT and CDR2 FNYEAQ (reference sequence). The CDR3 is 15 amino acids. The DNA for the CDR3 is TGTGCTAGCAGCCCAGGACTAGGCAGCACAGATACGCAGTATTTT. This codes for CASSPGLGSTDTQYF. Filled out from reference TRBV7-7 and TRBJ2-3, the complete variable domain reads GAGVSQSPRYKVTKRGQDVTLRCDPISSHATLYWYQQALGQGPEFLTYFNYEAQPDKSGLPSDRFSAERPEGSISTLTIQRTEQRDSAMYRCASSPGLGSTDTQYFGPGTRLTVL.

The chain's CDR3 is CASSLALVSEQYF. The CDR3 bases are TGTGCCAGCAGTTTAGCACTAGTTAGCGAGCAGTACTTC. This chain uses TRBV28 with TRBJ2-7, with D maybe TRBD2 (5 bases). The CDR3 runs to 13 residues. Deletions cut 2 bases from V and 6 bases from J, with 11 bases between. In germline, CDR1 is MDHEN, CDR2 SYDVKM.

The table lists this clone with a few counts. The J gene is TRBJ1-1, the V gene TRBV9; D is unresolved. The germline CDR1 and CDR2 sequences are SGDLS and YYNGEE. Trimming removed 0 bases from V and 1 base from J, with 4 bases in between. CDR3 length: 13 amino acids. The CDR3 bases are TGTGCCAGCAGCGTAGCGGGGAACACTGAAGCTTTCTTT. The encoded protein is CASSVAGNTEAFF.

The chain combines TRBV10-3 with TRBJ1-1, with D unclear. CDR3 length equals 15 residues. V dropped 3 bases and J dropped 0 bases, with 11 bases sitting between them. Germline CDR1 is ENHRY and CDR2 is SYGVKD. The DNA for the CDR3 is TGTGCCATCAGTGAATCCGGAGATATGAACACTGAAGCTTTCTTT. This codes for CAISESGDMNTEAFF.

The chain carries TRBV7-9 and TRBJ2-2; 8 nucleotides match TRBD1. This CDR3 has 17 residues. Germline CDR1 and CDR2: SEHNR and FQNEAQ (reference sequence). Trimming cost V 5 bases and J 7 bases; bases outside gene matches: 15. CDR3 region: CASSPAGTGRTGGELFF. The DNA of the CDR3 is TGTGCCAGCAGCCCCGCCGGGACAGGAAGGACTGGCGGGGAGCTGTTTTTT.

This chain connects TRBV30 to TRBJ2-7; TRBD2 matches 11 bases. The CDR3 loop spans 13 amino acids. Trimming at V came to 4 bases and at J to 6 bases, leaving 5 bases not matched to a gene. Germline CDR1 GTSNPN, CDR2 SVGIG (reference sequence). Here the CDR3 DNA reads TGTGCCTGGAAAGGGCTAGCGGGAGGCGAGCAGTACTTC. This translates into CAWKGLAGGEQYF.

V usage is TRBV7-6 and J usage is TRBJ2-5; TRBD2 aligns across 7 bases. V was pared by 4 bases and J by 5 bases, with 7 bases of the junction left unmatched. This CDR3 region has 14 residues. Germline CDR1 and CDR2: SGHVS and FNYEAQ. CDR3 region: CASSSLGGGETQYF. CDR3 bases: TGTGCCAGCAGCTCGCTCGGGGGAGGGGAGACCCAGTACTTC.

V and J are TRBV5-4 and TRBJ1-2; 9 bases map to TRBD1. Germline V gene sequence: CDR1 SGHNT, CDR2 YYREEE (reference sequence). The ends lost 4 bases at V and 3 bases at J; junction bases unmatched: 7. This CDR3 region has 15 residues. In DNA, the CDR3 is TGTGCCAGCAGCAGAGCGGACAGGGGACACTATGGCTACACCTTC. It yields the protein CASSRADRGHYGYTF.

The chain has TRBV6-1 and TRBJ1-1, with D perhaps TRBD1 (5 bases). CDR3 length: 12 residues. Germline V gene sequence: CDR1 MNHNS, CDR2 SASEGT. V was clipped by 1 base and J by 11 bases, with 11 bases between them. CDR3 DNA sequence: TGTGCCAGCAGTGAAGTTTGGGGGGATGCTTTCTTT. Amino acid sequence: CASSEVWGDAFF.

V and J are TRBV5-1 and TRBJ2-5; D is perhaps TRBD1 or TRBD2 (9 bases each). Germline V gene data show CDR1 as SGHRS and CDR2 as YFSETQ. The CDR3 sequence is 17 residues long. V shed 5 bases and J shed 7 bases, with 27 bases lying between them. The CDR3: CASRTGGTSGPGATQYF. The CDR3 nucleotides are TGCGCCAGCAGGACAGGGGGAACTAGCGGGCCGGGGGCGACCCAGTACTTC.

CDR3 sequence reads: CASSLRGHYEQYF. CDR3 nucleotide sequence: TGTGCCAGCAGTTTAAGGGGTCACTACGAGCAGTACTTC. The gene calls are TRBV27 and TRBJ2-7, with D perhaps TRBD1 (5 bases). The germline gives CDR1 MNHEY, CDR2 SMNVEV (reference sequence). The CDR3 covers 13 residues. Between the trimmed V and J ends, which lost 2 bases and 3 bases, there was a span of 8 bases.

The chain employs TRBV10-3 and TRBJ2-2; D is unresolved. V lost 0 bases and J lost 6, with 8 bases in between. The CDR3 is made up of 14 amino acids. From germline, CDR1 is ENHRY and CDR2 SYGVKD. This chain's CDR3 is CAISESEPPGELFF. The CDR3 bases are TGTGCCATCAGTGAGTCCGAGCCCCCCGGGGAGCTGTTTTTT.